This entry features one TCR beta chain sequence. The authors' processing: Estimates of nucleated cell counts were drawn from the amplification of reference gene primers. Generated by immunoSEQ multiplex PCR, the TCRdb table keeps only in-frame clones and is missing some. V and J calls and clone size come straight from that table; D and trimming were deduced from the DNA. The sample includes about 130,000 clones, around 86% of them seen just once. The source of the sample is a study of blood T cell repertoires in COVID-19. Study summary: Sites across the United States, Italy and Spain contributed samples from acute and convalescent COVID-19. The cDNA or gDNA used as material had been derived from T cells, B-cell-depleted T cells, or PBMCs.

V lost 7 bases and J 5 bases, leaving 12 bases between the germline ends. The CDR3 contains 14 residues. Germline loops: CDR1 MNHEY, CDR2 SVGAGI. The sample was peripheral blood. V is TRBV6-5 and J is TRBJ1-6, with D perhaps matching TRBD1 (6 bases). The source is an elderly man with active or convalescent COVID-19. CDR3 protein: CASTGGRDNSPLHF. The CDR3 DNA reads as TGTGCCAGCACCGGGGGGCGGGATAATTCACCCCTCCACTTT.